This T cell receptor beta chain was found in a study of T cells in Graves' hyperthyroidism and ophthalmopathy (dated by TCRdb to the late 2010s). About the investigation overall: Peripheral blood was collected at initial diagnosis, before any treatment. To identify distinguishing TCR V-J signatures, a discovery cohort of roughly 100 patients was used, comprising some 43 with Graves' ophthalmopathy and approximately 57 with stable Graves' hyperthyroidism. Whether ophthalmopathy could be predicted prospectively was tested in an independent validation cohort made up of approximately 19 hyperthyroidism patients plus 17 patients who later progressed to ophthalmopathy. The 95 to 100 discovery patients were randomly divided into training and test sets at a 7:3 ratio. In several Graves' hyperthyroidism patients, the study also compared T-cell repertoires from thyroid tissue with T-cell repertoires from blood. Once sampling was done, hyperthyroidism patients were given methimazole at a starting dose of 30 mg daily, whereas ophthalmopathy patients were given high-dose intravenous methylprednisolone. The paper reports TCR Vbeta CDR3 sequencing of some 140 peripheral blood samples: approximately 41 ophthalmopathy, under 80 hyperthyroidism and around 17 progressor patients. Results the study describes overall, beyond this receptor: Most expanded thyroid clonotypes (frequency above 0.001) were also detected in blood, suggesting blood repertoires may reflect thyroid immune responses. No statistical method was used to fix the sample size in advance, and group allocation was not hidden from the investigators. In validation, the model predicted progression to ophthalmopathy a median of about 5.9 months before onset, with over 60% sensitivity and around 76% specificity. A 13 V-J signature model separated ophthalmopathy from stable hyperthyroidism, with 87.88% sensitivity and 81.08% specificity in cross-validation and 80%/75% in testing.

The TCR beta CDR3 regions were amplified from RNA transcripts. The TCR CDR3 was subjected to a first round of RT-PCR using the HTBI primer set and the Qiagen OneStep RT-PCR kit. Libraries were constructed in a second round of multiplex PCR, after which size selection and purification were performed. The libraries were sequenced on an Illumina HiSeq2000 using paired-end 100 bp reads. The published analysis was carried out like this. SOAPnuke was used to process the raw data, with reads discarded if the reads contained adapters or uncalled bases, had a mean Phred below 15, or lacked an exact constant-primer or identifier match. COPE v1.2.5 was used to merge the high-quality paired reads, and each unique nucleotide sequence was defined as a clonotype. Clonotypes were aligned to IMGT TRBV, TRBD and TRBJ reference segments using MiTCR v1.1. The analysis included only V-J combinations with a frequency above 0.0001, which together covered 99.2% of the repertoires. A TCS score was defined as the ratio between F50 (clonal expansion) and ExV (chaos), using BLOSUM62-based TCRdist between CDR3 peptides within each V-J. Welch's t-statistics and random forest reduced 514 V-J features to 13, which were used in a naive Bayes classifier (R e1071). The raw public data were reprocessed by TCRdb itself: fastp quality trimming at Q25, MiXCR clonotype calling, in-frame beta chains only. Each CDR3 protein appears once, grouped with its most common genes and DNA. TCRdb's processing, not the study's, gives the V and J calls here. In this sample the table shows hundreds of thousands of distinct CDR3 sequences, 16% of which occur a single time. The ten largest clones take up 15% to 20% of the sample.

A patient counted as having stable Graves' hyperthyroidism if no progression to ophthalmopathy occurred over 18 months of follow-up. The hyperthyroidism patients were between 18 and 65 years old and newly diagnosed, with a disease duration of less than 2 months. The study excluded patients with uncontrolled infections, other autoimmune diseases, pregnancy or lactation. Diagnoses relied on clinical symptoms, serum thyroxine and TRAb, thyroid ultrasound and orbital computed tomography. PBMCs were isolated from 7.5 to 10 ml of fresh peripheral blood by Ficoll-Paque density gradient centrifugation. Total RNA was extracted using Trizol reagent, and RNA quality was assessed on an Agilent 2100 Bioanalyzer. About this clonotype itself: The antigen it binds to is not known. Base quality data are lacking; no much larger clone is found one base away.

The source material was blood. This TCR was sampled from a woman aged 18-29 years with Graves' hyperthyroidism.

CDR3 reads: CSASRTSGGIFTDTQYF. In nucleotide form, the sequence is TGCAGTGCTAGTAGGACTAGCGGGGGCATTTTCACAGATACGCAGTATTTT. The rearrangement combines TRBV20-1 with TRBJ2-3, with 13 middle bases fitting TRBD2. Trimming takes 3 bases off V and 2 bases off J; junction bases not matched to a gene: 8. The CDR3 measures 17 amino acids from cysteine to phenylalanine. The CDR3 DNA has 51 bases and is translated from base 1. Via the germline V gene (reference sequence), CDR1 is DFQATT and CDR2 SNEGSKA.